The 8 T cell receptor beta chains below all came from one sample that was sequenced in a study of blood T cell repertoires in COVID-19. Here immunoSEQ multiplex PCR was the method, and the copy in TCRdb shows in-frame clones only, minus some. This sample has around 300,000 clones, with about 86% found just once. The sequencing input was peripheral blood. The receptors originated from a woman in her 30s who had recovered from COVID-19.

The rearrangement joins TRBV3-1 (or the pseudogene TRBV3-2) to TRBJ1-4; the D gene is possibly TRBD1 (6 bases). The CDR3 covers 15 residues. Trimming removed 4 bases at V and 8 bases at J, with 17 bases between. CDR1 is LGHDT, CDR2 YNNKEL, per germline (reference sequence). Written as DNA, the CDR3 is TGTGCCAGCAGCCGCCCAACACAGGGAGGGGAAAAACTGTTTTTT. It specifies CASSRPTQGGEKLFF.

This chain joins TRBV5-1 and TRBJ1-4; no clear D gene. The germline V gene encodes CDR1 SGHRS and CDR2 YFSETQ. The CDR3 runs to 15 residues. V lost 2 bases and J lost 6, with 14 bases in between. CDR3 protein: CASSFEGGTYEKLFF. Written as DNA, the CDR3 is TGCGCCAGCAGCTTCGAGGGCGGAACATATGAAAAACTGTTTTTT. Supplemented by reference TRBV5-1 and TRBJ1-4, the full variable domain reads KAGVTQTPRYLIKTRGQQVTLSCSPISGHRSVSWYQQTPGQGLQFLFEYFSETQRNKGNFPGRFSGRQFSNSRSEMNVSTLELGDSALYLCASSFEGGTYEKLFFGSGTQLSVL.

This chain links TRBV27 with TRBJ2-2; TRBD2 matches at 8 bases. J was trimmed by 0 bases and V by 7 bases; bases with no gene match: 16. CDR3 size: 19 residues. Germline V lookup: CDR1 MNHEY, CDR2 SMNVEV (reference sequence). The CDR3 sequence: CASKGILGVAGSNTGELFF. In DNA, the CDR3 is TGTGCCAGCAAGGGTATCCTAGGGGTAGCGGGGTCGAACACCGGGGAGCTGTTTTTT.

V usage is TRBV2 and J usage is TRBJ2-1; D remains ambiguous. Deletions cut 5 bases from V and 7 bases from J, with 6 bases between. Germline V gene data show CDR1 as SNHLY and CDR2 as FYNNEI. The CDR3 totals 11 residues. CDR3 sequence reads: CASSPRNEQFF. The CDR3 DNA follows: TGTGCCAGCAGTCCTAGGAATGAGCAGTTCTTC.

This chain uses TRBV11-2 with TRBJ2-3; 9 bases align to TRBD1. This CDR3 has 14 residues. Germline values: CDR1 SGHAT, CDR2 FQNNGV. The ends lost 3 bases at V and 6 bases at J; junction bases unmatched: 4. The CDR3 region has the DNA TGTGCCAGCAGCTTGACAGGGGGAATGGATACGCAGTATTTT. Amino acid sequence: CASSLTGGMDTQYF.

The V and J genes are TRBV6-2 or TRBV6-3 and TRBJ1-1, with no clear D. Germline-derived CDR1 and CDR2 are MNHEY and SVGEGT. The length of the CDR3 is 16 residues. Trimming stripped 0 bases from V and 6 bases from J, with 17 bases between. This CDR3 is CASSYSRSRGGPEAFF. Here the CDR3 DNA reads TGTGCCAGCAGTTACTCCAGGTCTCGGGGTGGCCCTGAAGCTTTCTTT.

The rearrangement joins TRBV3-1 (or the pseudogene TRBV3-2) to TRBJ2-7; the match to TRBD1 covers 9 bases. There are 12 residues in the CDR3. Germline values: CDR1 LGHDT, CDR2 YNNKEL (reference sequence). The ends lost 6 bases at V and 6 bases at J; junction bases unmatched: 3. The DNA for the CDR3 is TGTGCCAGCAGGACGACAGGGGGCGAGCAGTACTTC. The encoded protein is CASRTTGGEQYF.

The chain recombines TRBV7-9 with TRBJ1-2; possible D gene TRBD1, 6 bases. CDR1 is SEHNR, CDR2 FQNEAQ, per germline (reference sequence). Trimming left V 1 base short and J 12 bases short, with 12 bases between. CDR3 length: 12 residues. CDR3 region: CASSLVLRDNTF. As DNA, the CDR3 is TGTGCCAGCAGCTTAGTCCTTCGGGACAACACCTTC.